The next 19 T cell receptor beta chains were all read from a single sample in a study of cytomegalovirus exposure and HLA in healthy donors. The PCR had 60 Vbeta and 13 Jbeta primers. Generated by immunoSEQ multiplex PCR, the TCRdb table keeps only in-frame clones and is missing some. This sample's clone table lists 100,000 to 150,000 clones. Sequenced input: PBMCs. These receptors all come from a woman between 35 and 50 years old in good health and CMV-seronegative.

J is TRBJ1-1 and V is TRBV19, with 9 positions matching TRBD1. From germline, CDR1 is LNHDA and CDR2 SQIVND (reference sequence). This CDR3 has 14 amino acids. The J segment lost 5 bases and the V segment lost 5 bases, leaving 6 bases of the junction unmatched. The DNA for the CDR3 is TGTGCCAGTAGTCATGACAGGGGGAGGACTGAAGCTTTCTTT. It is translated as CASSHDRGRTEAFF. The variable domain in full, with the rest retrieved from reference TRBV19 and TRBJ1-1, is DGGITQSPKYLFRKEGQNVTLSCEQNLNHDAMYWYRQDPGQGLRLIYYSQIVNDFQKGDIAEGYSVSREKKESFPLTVTSAQKNPTAFYLCASSHDRGRTEAFFGQGTRLTVV.

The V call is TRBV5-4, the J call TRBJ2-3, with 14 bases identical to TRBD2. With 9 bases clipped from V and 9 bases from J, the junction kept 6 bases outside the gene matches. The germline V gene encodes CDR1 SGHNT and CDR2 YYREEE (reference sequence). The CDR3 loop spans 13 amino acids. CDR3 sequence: CAMGLAGAETQYF. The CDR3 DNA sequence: TGTGCCATGGGACTAGCGGGGGCGGAGACGCAGTATTTT. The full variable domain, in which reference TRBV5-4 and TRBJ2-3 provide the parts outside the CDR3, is ETGVTQSPTHLIKTRGQQVTLRCSSQSGHNTVSWYQQALGQGPQFIFQYYREEENGRGNFPPRFSGLQFPNYSSELNVNALELDDSALYLCAMGLAGAETQYFGPGTRLTVL.

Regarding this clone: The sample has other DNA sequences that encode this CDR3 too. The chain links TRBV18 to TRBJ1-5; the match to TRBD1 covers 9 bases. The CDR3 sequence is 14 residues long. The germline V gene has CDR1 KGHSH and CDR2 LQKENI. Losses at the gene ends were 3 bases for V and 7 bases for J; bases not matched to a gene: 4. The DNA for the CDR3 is TGTGCCAGCTCACCGACAGGGGGTGACCAGCCCCAGCATTTT. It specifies CASSPTGGDQPQHF.

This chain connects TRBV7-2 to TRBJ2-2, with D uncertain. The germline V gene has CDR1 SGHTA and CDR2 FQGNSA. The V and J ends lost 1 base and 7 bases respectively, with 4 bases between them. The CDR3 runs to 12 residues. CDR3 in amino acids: CASSLVLGELFF. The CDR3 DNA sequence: TGTGCCAGCAGCTTAGTCCTCGGGGAGCTGTTTTTT. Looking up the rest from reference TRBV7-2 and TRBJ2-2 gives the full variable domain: GAGVSQSPSNKVTEKGKDVELRCDPISGHTALYWYRQSLGQGLEFLIYFQGNSAPDKSGLPSDRFSAERTGGSVSTLTIQRTQQEDSAVYLCASSLVLGELFFGEGSRLTVL.

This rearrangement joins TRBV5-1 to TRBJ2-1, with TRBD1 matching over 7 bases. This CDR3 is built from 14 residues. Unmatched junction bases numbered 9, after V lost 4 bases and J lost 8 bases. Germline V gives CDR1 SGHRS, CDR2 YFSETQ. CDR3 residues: CASSGDSPKDEQFF. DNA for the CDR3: TGCGCCAGCAGCGGGGACAGCCCTAAGGATGAGCAGTTCTTC.

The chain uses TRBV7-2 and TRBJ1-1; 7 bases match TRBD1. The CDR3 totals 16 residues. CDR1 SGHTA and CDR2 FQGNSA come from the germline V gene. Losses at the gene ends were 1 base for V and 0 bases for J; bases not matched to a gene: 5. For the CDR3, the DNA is TGTGCCAGCAGCTTAGACGGGACAGCTATGAACACTGAAGCTTTCTTT. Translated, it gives CASSLDGTAMNTEAFF.

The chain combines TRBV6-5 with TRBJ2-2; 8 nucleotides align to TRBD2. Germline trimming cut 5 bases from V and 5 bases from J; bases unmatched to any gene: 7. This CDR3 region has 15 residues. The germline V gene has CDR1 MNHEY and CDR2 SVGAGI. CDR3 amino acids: CASSLARGVTGELFF. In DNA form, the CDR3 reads TGTGCCAGCAGTCTCGCGCGGGGGGTTACCGGGGAGCTGTTTTTT.

CDR3 DNA: TGTGCCAGCAGCGAAACAGGGGGGGCCTACAATGAGCAGTTCTTC. It codes for CASSETGGAYNEQFF. The V call is TRBV9, the J call TRBJ2-1; D may be TRBD1 (8 bases). The CDR3 runs 15 residues. Germline-derived CDR1 and CDR2 are SGDLS and YYNGEE. Trimming left V 3 bases short and J 2 bases short, with 12 bases between.

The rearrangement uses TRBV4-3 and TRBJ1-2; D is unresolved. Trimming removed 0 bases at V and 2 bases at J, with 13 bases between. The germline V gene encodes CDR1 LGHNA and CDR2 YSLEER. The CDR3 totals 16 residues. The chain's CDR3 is CASSQDDGGGNYGYTF. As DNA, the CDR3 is TGCGCCAGCAGCCAAGATGATGGAGGTGGAAACTATGGCTACACCTTC.

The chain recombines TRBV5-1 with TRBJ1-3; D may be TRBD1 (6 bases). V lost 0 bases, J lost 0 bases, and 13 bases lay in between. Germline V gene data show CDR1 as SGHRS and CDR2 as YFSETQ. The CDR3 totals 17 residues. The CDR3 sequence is CASSLAPGQISGNTIYF. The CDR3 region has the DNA TGCGCCAGCAGCTTGGCCCCGGGACAAATCTCTGGAAACACCATATATTTT.

For the CDR3, the DNA is TGTGCCAGCAGTCCCCAACTACTTAACTATGGCTACACCTTC. This codes for CASSPQLLNYGYTF. The V gene is TRBV28, the J gene TRBJ1-2; D unresolved. The CDR3 covers 14 residues. V lost 5 bases to trimming and J lost 1 base, with 11 bases between them. CDR1 and CDR2 from the germline V gene are MDHEN and SYDVKM.

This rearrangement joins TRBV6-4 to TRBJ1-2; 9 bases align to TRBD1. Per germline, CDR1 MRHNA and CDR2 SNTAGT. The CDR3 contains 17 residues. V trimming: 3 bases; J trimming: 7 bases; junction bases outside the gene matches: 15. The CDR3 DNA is TGTGCCAGCAGTGAGGGACAGGGACAATCTCTAGTTCGTGGCTACACCTTC. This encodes CASSEGQGQSLVRGYTF.

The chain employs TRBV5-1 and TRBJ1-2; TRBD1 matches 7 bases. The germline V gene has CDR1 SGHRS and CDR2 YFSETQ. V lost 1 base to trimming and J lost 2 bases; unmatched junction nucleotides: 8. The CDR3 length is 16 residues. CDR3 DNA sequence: TGCGCCAGCAGCTTGAAACGGGACAGCGCAAACTATGGCTACACCTTC. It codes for CASSLKRDSANYGYTF.

The chain's CDR3 is CASSPALGRGGKAGELFF. The CDR3, as DNA: TGTGCCAGCAGTCCCGCGCTTGGGCGGGGGGGCAAGGCCGGGGAGCTGTTTTTT. The chain is built from TRBV6-7 and TRBJ2-2; TRBD2 agrees at 9 bases. TRBV6-7 is sorted into the ORF group, with uncertain function. The length of the CDR3 is 18 residues. Trimming took 5 bases from V and 6 from J; bases not matched to a gene: 16.

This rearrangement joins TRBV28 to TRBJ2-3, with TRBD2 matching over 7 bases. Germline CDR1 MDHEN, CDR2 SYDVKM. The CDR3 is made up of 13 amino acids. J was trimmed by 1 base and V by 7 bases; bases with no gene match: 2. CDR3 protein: CASKAGGTDTQYF. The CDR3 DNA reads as TGTGCCAGCAAGGCGGGGGGCACAGATACGCAGTATTTT.

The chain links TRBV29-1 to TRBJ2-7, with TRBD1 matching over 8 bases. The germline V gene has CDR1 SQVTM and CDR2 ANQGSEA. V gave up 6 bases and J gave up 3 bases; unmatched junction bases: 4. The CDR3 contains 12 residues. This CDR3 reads CSVVQGVYEQYF. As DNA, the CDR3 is TGCAGCGTCGTACAGGGGGTCTACGAGCAGTACTTC.

The CDR3 DNA is TGTGCCAGTAGTGTGCGGAACACAGATACGCAGTATTTT. This codes for CASSVRNTDTQYF. The chain has TRBV19 and TRBJ2-3; no definite D call. CDR3 length: 13 residues. Germline lookup yields CDR1 LNHDA and CDR2 SQIVND (reference sequence). The ends were cut back, 5 bases at V and 2 bases at J, with 8 bases in the middle.

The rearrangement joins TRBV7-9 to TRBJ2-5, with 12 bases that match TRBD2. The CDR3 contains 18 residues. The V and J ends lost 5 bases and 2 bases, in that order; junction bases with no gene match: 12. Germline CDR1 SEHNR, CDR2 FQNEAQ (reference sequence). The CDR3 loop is CASSLLWTSGEEQETQYF. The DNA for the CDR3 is TGTGCCAGCAGCCTCTTATGGACTAGCGGGGAGGAACAAGAGACCCAGTACTTC.

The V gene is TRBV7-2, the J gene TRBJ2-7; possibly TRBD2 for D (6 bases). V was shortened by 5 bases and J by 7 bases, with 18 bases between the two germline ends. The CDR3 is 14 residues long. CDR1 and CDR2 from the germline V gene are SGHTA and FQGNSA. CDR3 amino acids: CASSPRRGLWEQYV. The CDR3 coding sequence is TGTGCCAGCAGCCCCAGACGGGGGTTGTGGGAGCAGTACGTC.